The present T cell receptor beta chain was sequenced within a study of T cell responses to AZD1222 COVID-19 vaccine. Study findings and constraints: Spike-wide coverage was observed for vaccine-associated CD4 TCRs, with dominant responses at 160-218 and 743-854. As reported, nearly half of all spike-specific TCRs target variant regions that are unmutated.

The CDR3 runs 15 residues. V was shortened by 2 bases and J by 2 bases, with 12 bases between the two germline ends. The germline gives CDR1 SGHTA, CDR2 FQGNSA. Sequenced by immunoSEQ multiplex PCR; TCRdb stores in-frame clones only, minus some. The sample comprises some 130,000 clones, approximately 84% of which are singletons, and about 22% rests with the top ten. Points on this clone: Its antigen is unidentified.

The sequence was obtained from an adult in good health. The rearrangement joins TRBV7-2 to TRBJ1-2, with D uncertain. The source was peripheral blood, collected on day 0 of AZD1222 vaccination. The CDR3 sequence is CASSLKFGSNYGYTF. The CDR3 DNA is TGTGCCAGCAGCTTAAAATTTGGCAGCAACTATGGCTACACCTTC.